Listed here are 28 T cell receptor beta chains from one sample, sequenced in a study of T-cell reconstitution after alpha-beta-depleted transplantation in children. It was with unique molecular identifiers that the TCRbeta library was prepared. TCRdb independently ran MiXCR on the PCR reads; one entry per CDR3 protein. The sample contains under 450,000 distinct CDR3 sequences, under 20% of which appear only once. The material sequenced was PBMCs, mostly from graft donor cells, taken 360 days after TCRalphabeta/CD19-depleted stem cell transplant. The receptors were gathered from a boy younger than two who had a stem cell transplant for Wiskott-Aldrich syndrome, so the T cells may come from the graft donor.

CDR3 residues: CASSYSTSNHEQYF. CDR3 DNA: TGTGCCAGCAGTTACTCGACTAGCAACCACGAGCAGTACTTC. The chain employs TRBV6-2 or TRBV6-3 and TRBJ2-7, with TRBD2 matching 7 bases. With V trimmed by 0 bases and J by 5 bases, 4 bases remained unmatched. CDR1 and CDR2 (germline): MNHEY, SVGEGT. There are 14 residues in the CDR3.

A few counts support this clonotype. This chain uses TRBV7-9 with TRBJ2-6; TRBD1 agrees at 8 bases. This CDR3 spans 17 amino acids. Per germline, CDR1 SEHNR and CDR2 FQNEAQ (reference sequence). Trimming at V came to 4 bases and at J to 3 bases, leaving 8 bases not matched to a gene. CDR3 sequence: CASSYDRGGGGANVLTF. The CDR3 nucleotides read TGTGCCAGCAGCTACGACAGGGGTGGTGGTGGGGCCAACGTCCTGACTTTC.

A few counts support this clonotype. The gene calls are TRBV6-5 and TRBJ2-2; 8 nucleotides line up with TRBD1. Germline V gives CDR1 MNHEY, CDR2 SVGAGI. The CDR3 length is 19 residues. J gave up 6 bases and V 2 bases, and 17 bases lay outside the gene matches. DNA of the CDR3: TGTGCCAGCAGTTACAGGATCTCCCCAGGACAGGGTCGGTCCGGGGAGCTGTTTTTT. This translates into CASSYRISPGQGRSGELFF.

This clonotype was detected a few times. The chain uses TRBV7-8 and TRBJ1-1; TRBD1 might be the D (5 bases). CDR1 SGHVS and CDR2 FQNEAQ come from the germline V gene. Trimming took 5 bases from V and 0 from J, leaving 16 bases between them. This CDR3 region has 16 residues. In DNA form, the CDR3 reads TGTGCCAGCAGCCGATGGTCCGGGGCCATGAACACTGAAGCTTTCTTT. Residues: CASSRWSGAMNTEAFF.

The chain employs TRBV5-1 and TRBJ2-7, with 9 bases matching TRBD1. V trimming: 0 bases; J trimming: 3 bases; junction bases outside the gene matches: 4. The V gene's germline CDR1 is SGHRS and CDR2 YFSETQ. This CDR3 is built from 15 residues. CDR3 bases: TGCGCCAGCAGCTTGGTGACGGGACAGGGCTACGAGCAGTACTTC. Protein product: CASSLVTGQGYEQYF.

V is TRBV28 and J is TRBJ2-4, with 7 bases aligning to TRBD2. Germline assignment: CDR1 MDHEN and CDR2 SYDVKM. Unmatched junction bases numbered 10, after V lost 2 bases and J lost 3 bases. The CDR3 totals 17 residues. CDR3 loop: CASSLAGAGRVKNIQYF. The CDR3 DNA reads TGTGCCAGCAGTTTAGCGGGAGCTGGGAGAGTCAAAAACATTCAGTACTTC.

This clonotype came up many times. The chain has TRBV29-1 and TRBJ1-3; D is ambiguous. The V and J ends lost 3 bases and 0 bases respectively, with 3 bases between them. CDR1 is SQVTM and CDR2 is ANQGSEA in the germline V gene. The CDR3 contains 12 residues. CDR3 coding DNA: TGCAGCGTTGACAGCTCTGGAAACACCATATATTTT. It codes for CSVDSSGNTIYF.

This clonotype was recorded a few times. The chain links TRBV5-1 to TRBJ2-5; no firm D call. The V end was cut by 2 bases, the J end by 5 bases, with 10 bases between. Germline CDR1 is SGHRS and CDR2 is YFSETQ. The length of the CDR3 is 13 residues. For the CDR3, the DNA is TGCGCCAGCAGCTTTACCCTGGAGGAGACCCAGTACTTC. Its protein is CASSFTLEETQYF.

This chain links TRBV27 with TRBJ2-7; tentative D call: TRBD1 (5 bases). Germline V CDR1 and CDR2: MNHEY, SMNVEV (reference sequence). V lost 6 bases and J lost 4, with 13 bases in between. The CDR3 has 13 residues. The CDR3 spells CASRQARTYEQYF. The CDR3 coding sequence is TGTGCCAGCAGACAGGCAAGGACGTACGAGCAGTACTTC.

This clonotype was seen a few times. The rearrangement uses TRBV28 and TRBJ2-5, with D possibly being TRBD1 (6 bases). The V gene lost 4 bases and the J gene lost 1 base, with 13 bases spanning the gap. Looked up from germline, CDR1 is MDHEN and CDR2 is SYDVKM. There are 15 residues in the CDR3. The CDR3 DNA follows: TGTGCCAGCAGTTGGAACGACAGGTTCCAAGAGACCCAGTACTTC. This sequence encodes CASSWNDRFQETQYF. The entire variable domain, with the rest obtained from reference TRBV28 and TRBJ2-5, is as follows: DVKVTQSSRYLVKRTGEKVFLECVQDMDHENMFWYRQDPGLGLRLIYFSYDVKMKEKGDIPEGYSVSREKKERFSLILESASTNQTSMYLCASSWNDRFQETQYFGPGTRLLVL.

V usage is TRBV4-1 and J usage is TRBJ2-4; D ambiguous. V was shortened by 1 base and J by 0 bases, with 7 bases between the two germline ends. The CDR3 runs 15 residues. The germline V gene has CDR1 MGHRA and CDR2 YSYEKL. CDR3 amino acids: CASSQGLLAKNIQYF. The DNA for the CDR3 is TGCGCCAGCAGCCAAGGCCTCTTAGCCAAAAACATTCAGTACTTC.

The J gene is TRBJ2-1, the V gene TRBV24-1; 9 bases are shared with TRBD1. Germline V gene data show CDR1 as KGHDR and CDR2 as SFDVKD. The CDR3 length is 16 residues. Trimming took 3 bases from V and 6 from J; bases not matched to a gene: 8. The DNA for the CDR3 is TGTGCCACCAGTGATCTACAGGGGGCGCAGGGCAATGAGCAGTTCTTC. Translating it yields CATSDLQGAQGNEQFF.

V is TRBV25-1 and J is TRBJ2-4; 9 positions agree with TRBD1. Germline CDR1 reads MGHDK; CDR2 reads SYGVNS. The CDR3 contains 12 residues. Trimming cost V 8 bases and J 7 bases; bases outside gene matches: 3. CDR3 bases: TGTGCCAGCGGCGGACAGGGGAACATTCAGTACTTC. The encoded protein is CASGGQGNIQYF.

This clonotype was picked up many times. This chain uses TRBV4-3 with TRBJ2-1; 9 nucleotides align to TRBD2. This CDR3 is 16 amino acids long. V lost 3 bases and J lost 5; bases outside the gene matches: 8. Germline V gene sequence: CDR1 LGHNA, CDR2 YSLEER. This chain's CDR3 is CASSHDPSGVNNEQFF. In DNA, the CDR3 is TGCGCCAGCAGCCACGACCCTAGCGGGGTTAACAATGAGCAGTTCTTC.

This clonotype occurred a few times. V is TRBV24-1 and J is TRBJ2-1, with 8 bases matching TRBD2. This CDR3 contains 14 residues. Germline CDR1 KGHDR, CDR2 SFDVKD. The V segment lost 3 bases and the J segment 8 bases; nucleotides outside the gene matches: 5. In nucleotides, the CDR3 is TGTGCCACCAGTGATCAGACTAGCGCCCATGAGCAGTTCTTC. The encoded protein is CATSDQTSAHEQFF.

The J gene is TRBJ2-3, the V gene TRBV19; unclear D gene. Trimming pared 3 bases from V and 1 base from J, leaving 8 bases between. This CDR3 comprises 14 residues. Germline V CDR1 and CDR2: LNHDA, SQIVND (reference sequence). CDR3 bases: TGTGCCAGTAGTATGGCAAGCGGCACAGATACGCAGTATTTT. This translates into CASSMASGTDTQYF. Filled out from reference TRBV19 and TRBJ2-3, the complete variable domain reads DGGITQSPKYLFRKEGQNVTLSCEQNLNHDAMYWYRQDPGQGLRLIYYSQIVNDFQKGDIAEGYSVSREKKESFPLTVTSAQKNPTAFYLCASSMASGTDTQYFGPGTRLTVL.

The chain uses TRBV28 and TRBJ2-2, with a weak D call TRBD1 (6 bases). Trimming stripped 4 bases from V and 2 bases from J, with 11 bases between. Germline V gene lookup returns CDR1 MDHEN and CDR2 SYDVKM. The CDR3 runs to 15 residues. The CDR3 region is CASSSGTFNTGELFF. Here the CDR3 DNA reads TGTGCCAGCAGTTCCGGGACATTCAACACCGGGGAGCTGTTTTTT.

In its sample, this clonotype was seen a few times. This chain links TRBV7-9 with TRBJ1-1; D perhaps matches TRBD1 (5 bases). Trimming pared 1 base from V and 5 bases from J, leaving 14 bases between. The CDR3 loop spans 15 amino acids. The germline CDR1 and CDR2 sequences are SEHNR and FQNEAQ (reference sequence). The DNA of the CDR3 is TGTGCCAGCAGCTTAGTGGCGACGGGGGGGACTGAAGCTTTCTTT. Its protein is CASSLVATGGTEAFF.

The CDR3 DNA sequence: TGCGCCAGCAGCCACCCCCCGTGGCTAGCGGGACGTAGGAAGAACTACGAGCAGTACTTC. This sequence encodes CASSHPPWLAGRRKNYEQYF. The V call is TRBV4-1, the J call TRBJ2-7; 9 bases fit TRBD2. V lost 3 bases to trimming and J lost 3 bases; unmatched junction nucleotides: 21. CDR3 length: 20 residues. Germline V gives CDR1 MGHRA, CDR2 YSYEKL.

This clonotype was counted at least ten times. The CDR3 spells CASSSRGGGALNEQFF. CDR3 nucleotides: TGTGCCAGCAGTTCCCGCGGTGGGGGGGCCTTGAATGAGCAGTTCTTC. The chain combines TRBV12-3 or TRBV12-4 with TRBJ2-1; weak D call: TRBD2 (7 bases). V lost 4 bases, J lost 7 bases, and 20 bases lay in between. CDR3 length: 16 amino acids.

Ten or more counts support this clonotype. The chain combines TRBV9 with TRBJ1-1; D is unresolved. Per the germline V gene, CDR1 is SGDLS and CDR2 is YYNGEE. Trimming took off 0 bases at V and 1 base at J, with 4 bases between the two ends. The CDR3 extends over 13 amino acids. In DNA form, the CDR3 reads TGTGCCAGCAGCGTAGAAGGGAACACTGAAGCTTTCTTT. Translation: CASSVEGNTEAFF.

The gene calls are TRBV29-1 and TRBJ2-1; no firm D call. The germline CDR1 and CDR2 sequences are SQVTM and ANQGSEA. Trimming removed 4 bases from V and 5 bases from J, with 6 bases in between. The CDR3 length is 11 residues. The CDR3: CSVVSDNEQFF. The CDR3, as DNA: TGCAGCGTTGTATCAGACAATGAGCAGTTCTTC.

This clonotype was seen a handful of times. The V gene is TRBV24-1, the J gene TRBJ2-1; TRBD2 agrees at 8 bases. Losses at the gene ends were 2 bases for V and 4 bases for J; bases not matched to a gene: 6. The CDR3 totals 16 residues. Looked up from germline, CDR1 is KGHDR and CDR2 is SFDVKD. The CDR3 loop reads CATSDSGGGQYNEQFF. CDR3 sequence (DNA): TGTGCCACCAGTGATTCGGGGGGGGGCCAGTACAATGAGCAGTTCTTC.

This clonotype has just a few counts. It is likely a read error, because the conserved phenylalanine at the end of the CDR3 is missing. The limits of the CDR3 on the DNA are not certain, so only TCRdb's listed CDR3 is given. CDR3 residues: CASSYGTGCVL. V and J are TRBV6-6 and TRBJ1-2; the DNA was not used to check the table's D call, TRBD1. Both ends counted, the CDR3 spans 11 residues. The germline gives CDR1 MNHNY, CDR2 SVGAGI (reference sequence).

CDR3 coding DNA: TGTGCCAGCATGGGTCGGTCCGGGTATGGCTACACCTTC. Translated: CASMGRSGYGYTF. The chain links TRBV12-3 or TRBV12-4 to TRBJ1-2; D is uncertain. V was shortened by 7 bases and J by 5 bases, with 14 bases between the two germline ends. This CDR3 spans 13 amino acids.

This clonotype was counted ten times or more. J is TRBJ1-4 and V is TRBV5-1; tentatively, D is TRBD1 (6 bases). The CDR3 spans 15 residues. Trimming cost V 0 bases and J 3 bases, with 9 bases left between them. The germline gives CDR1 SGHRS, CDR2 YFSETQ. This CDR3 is CASSLARGANEKLFF. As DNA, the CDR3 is TGCGCCAGCAGCTTGGCCAGGGGTGCTAATGAAAAACTGTTTTTT.

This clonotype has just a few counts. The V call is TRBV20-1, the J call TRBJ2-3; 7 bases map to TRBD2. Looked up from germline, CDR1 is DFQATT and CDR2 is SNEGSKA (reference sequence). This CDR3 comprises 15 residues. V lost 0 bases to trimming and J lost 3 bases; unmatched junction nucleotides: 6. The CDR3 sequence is CSARDPGGGTDTQYF. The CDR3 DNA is TGCAGTGCTAGAGATCCTGGGGGGGGGACAGATACGCAGTATTTT.

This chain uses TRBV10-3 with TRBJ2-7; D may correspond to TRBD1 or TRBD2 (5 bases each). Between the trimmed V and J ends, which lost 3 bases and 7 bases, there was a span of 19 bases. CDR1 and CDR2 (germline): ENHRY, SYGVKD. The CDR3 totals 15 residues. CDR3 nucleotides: TGTGCCATCAGTGAAACAAGGGGCGGGCTTGGAGAGCAGTACTTC. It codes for CAISETRGGLGEQYF.